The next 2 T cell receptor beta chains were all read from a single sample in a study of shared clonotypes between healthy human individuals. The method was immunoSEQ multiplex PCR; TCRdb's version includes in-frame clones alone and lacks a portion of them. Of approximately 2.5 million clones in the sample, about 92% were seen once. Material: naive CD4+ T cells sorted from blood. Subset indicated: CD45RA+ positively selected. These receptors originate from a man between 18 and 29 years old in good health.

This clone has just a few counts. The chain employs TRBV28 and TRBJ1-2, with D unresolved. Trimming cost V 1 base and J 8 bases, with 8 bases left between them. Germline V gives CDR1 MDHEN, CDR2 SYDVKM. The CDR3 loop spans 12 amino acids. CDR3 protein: CASSLYGGGYTF. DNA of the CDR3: TGTGCCAGCAGTTTATATGGCGGCGGCTACACCTTC.

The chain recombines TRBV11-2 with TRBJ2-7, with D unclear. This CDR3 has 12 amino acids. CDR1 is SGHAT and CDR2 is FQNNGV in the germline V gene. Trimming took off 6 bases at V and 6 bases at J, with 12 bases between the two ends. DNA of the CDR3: TGTGCCAGCAGTCGAAATGGGCCCGAGCAGTACTTC. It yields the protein CASSRNGPEQYF.